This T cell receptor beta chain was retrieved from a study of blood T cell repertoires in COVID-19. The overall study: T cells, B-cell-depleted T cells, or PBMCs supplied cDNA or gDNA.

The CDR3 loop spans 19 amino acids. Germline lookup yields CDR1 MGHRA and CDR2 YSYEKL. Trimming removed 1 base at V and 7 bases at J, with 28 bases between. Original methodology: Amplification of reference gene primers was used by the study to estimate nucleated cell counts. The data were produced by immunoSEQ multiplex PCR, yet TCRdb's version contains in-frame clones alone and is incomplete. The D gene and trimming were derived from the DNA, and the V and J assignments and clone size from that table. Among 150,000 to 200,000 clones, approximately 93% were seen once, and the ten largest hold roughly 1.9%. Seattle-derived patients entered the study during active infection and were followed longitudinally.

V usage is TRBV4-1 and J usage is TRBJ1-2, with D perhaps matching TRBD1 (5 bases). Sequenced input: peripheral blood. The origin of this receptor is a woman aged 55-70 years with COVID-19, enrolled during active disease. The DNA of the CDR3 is TGCGCCAGCAGCCAAGTAATTTCAAGGGCGCAGGGCTCCTTTGGTGGCTACACCTTC. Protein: CASSQVISRAQGSFGGYTF.